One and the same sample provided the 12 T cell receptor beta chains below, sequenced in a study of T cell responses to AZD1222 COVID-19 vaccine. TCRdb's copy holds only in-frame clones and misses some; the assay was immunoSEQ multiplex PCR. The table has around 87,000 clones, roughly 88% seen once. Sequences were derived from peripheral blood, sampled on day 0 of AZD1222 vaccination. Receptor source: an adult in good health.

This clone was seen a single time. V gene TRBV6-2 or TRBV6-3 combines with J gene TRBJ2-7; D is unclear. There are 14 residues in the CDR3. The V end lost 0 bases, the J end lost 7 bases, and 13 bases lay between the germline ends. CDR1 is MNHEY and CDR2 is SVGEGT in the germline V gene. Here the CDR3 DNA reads TGTGCCAGCAGTTACTCGGCTGCCTGGTTGGAGCAGTACTTC. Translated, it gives CASSYSAAWLEQYF.

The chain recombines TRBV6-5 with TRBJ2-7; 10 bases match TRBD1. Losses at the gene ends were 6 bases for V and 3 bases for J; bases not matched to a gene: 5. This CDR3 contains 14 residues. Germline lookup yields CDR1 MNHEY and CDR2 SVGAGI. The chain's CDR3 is CASRGDRGHYEQYF. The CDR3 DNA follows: TGTGCCAGCAGAGGGGACAGGGGCCACTACGAGCAGTACTTC.

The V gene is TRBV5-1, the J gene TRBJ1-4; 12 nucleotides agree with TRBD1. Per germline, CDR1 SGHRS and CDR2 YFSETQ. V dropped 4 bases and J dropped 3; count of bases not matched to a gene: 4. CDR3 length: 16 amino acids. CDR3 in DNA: TGCGCCAGCAGCGCCGGGACAGGGGGCGCTAATGAAAAACTGTTTTTT. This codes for CASSAGTGGANEKLFF. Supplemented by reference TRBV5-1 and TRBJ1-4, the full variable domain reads KAGVTQTPRYLIKTRGQQVTLSCSPISGHRSVSWYQQTPGQGLQFLFEYFSETQRNKGNFPGRFSGRQFSNSRSEMNVSTLELGDSALYLCASSAGTGGANEKLFFGSGTQLSVL.

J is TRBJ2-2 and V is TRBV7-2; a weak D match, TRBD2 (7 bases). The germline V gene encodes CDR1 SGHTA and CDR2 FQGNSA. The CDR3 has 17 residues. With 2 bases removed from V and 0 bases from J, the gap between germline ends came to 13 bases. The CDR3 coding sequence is TGTGCCAGCAGCTTATTGCGGGGGCCGACGAACACCGGGGAGCTGTTTTTT. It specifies CASSLLRGPTNTGELFF.

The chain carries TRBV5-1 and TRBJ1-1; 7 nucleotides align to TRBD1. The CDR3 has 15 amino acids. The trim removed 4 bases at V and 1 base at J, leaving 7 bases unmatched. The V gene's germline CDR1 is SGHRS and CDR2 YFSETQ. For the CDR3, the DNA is TGCGCCAGCAGCGTCACAGGGGAAAGGAACACTGAAGCTTTCTTT. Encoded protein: CASSVTGERNTEAFF.

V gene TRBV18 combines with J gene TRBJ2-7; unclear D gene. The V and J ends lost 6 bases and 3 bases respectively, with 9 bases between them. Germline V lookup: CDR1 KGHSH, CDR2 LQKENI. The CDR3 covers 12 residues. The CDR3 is CASSPDIYEQYF. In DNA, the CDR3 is TGTGCCAGCTCCCCCGACATCTACGAGCAGTACTTC.

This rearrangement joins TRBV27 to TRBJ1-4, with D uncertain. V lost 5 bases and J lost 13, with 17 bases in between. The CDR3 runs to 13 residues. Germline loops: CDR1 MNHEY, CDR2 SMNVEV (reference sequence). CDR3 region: CASSPRREDRLFF. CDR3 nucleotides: TGTGCCAGCAGTCCCCGAAGGGAGGATAGACTGTTTTTT.

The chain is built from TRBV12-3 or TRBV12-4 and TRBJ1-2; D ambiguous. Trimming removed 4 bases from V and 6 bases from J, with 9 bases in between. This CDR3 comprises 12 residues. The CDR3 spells CASSSDGDGYTF. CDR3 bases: TGTGCCAGCAGTTCCGACGGAGATGGCTACACCTTC.

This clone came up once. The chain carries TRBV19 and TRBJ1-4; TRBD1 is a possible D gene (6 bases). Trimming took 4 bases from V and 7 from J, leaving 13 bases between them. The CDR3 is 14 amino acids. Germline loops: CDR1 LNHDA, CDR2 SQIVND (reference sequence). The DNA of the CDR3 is TGTGCCAGTAGTACTACAGGGATGGCTGAAAAACTGTTTTTT. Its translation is CASSTTGMAEKLFF.

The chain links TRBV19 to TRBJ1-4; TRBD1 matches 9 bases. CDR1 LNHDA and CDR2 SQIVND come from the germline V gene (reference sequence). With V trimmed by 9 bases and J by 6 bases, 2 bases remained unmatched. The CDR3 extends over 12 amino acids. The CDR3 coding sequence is TGTGCCAGCGGGGACAGGGATGAAAAACTGTTTTTT. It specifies CASGDRDEKLFF.

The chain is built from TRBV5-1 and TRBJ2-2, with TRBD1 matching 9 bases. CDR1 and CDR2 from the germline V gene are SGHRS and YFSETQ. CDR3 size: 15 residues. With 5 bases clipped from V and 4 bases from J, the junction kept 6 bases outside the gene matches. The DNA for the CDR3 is TGCGCCAGCAGATTAATACAGGGGGCCACCGGGGAGCTGTTTTTT. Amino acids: CASRLIQGATGELFF.

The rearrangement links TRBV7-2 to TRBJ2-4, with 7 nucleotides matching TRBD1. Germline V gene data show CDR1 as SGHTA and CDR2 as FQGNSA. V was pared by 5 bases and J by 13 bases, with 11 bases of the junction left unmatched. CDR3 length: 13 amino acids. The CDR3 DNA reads TGTGCCAGCAGCCAGGAACGACAGGGTAACCAGTACTTC. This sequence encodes CASSQERQGNQYF. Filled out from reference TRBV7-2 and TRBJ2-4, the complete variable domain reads GAGVSQSPSNKVTEKGKDVELRCDPISGHTALYWYRQSLGQGLEFLIYFQGNSAPDKSGLPSDRFSAERTGGSVSTLTIQRTQQEDSAVYLCASSQERQGNQYFGAGTRLSVL.